This TCR beta chain was obtained from a study of neurological immune-mediated disorders. The table lists this clonotype with many counts. The V segment lost 3 bases and the J segment 0 bases; nucleotides outside the gene matches: 4. Germline CDR1 and CDR2: DFQATT and SNEGSKA (reference sequence). CDR3 length: 15 amino acids. TCRdb called the 5' RACE reads again in MiXCR, with one record for every CDR3 protein. There are 50,000 or so distinct CDR3 sequences in the sample; about 3.5% occur only once, and 5.5% to 6% lies in the top ten. Input material: PBMCs. This rearrangement joins TRBV20-1 to TRBJ2-1, with 8 bases fitting TRBD2. This clonotype originated in a middle-aged man with multiple sclerosis. For the CDR3, the DNA is TGCAGTGCTAGCCGGGGGGGGAGCTCCTACAATGAGCAGTTCTTC. It encodes CSASRGGSSYNEQFF.